This T cell receptor beta chain was captured by sequencing in a study of blood T cells in healthy people across ages (dated by TCRdb to 2015 to 2017). About the full investigation: Template switching captured roughly one uniquely barcoded TCR beta cDNA molecule per two T cells in model experiments. Using deep sequencing normalized with unique cDNA molecular identifiers, the study measured how TCR beta repertoire diversity changes with age. The donors were divided into four age groups: young (average about 16 years), middle-aged (about 40), aged (approximately 64) and long-lived (approximately 74). Donors of different ages were randomly distributed across sequencing lanes to avoid experimental bias. The study analyzed two additional independent replicas of 1 million unique cDNA reads from the same blood draw for two donors, one aged 18 to 30 and one aged 80 or older.

Systemically healthy Caucasian individuals from Russia, approximately 39 in total and aged about 6 to 100 years, were included as donors. Approximately 9.3 milliliters of peripheral blood were collected from each donor into EDTA-treated Vacutainer tubes. Ficoll-Paque density-gradient centrifugation was used to isolate PBMCs, with at least 6 million per sample. Trizol reagent was used to extract total RNA from PBMCs, with at least 5.5 micrograms per sample. For every donor, an aliquot of PBMCs went through flow cytometry to measure the percentages of naive CD45RAhigh/CD27high T cells. To prepare the library, 5' RACE was applied. Sequenced on an Illumina HiSeq 2500. The second PCR ran for about 6 to 12 cycles and used a J-beta primer mix along with a sample-barcoded 5' primer. Each TCR beta cDNA molecule received a unique molecular identifier from a template-switch 5' adaptor carrying 12 random nucleotides. At least 2.5 million CDR3-containing paired-end reads were obtained from each sample. All of the RNA was converted into first-strand cDNA using the Mint cDNA synthesis kit, with a TRBC-specific oligonucleotide serving as the primer. Following uracil-DNA glycosylase treatment, a first 18-cycle PCR with universal primers M1SS and BC2_uni_R was performed on all cDNA. The study's own analysis went as follows. For normalization, 1 million high-quality reads were randomly selected from each sample, with every read carrying a distinct molecular identifier. Instead of being binned into consensus sequences, reads with shared molecular identifiers were discarded. MiTCR, run with a Q25 quality threshold and the strictest error-elimination algorithm, handled CDR3 identification, clonotype clustering and error correction. A nonparametric unseen species model with Euler transformation was used to estimate lower-bound total TCR beta diversity. TCRdb took the public reads, trimmed them with fastp at Q25, ran MiXCR for clone calling and kept in-frame beta chains. Under each unique CDR3 protein, matching rows form one entry showing the most common genes and DNA. TCRdb assigned the V and J calls; the authors' analysis was not used. Present in this sample are 2 million or so distinct CDR3 sequences, around half of which were seen just once. The top ten clonotypes cover more than 2% of the sample.

The CDR3 contains 13 residues, cysteine and phenylalanine counted. Just the 39-base CDR3 DNA is kept, in frame starting at base 1. Trimming at the junction amounts to 5 bases on V and 1 base on J, and the germline ends lie 9 bases apart. According to the germline V gene (reference sequence), CDR1 reads LGHDT and CDR2 reads YNNKEL. The full study reports these points: Estimates of total diversity based on one million sequenced T cells were considered lower bounds and underestimates. Donor CMV infection status was unknown, potentially confounding age-related changes in expanded clonotypes. There was a strong correlation between observed TCR beta diversity and the percentage of naive T cells measured by flow cytometry. Bulk unsorted PBMC profiling prevented conclusive comparison of naive and antigen-experienced compartments. Compared with the aged group, more naive CD4+ T cells, fewer expanded clones and increased TCR diversity were shown by the long-lived group, suggesting age selection. As age increased, observed TCR beta diversity per million T cells dropped in a roughly linear way, and a significant reduction was already evident by age 40.

The table lists this clonotype with a few counts. Its specific antigen is unknown. There are no base qualities to consult, and no much larger clone falls within one base. The sequence joins TRBV3-1 to TRBJ2-7; the D gene assignment is ambiguous. The TCR comes from a woman aged 40 to 49 in good health. Sequencing was carried out using blood. The CDR3: CASSGIVSYEQYF. Here is the DNA: TGTGCCAGCAGCGGGATTGTGTCCTACGAGCAGTACTTC.